The present T cell receptor (beta chain) was sequenced within a study of T cells after yellow fever vaccination. Study-wide background: In the case of low-cell-number fractions, SMART-Seq v4 Ultra Low Input was used for preparation.

The CDR3 sequence is 15 residues long. The V and J ends lost 2 bases and 6 bases respectively, with 14 bases between them. Per the germline V gene, CDR1 is MNHNY and CDR2 is SVGAGI (reference sequence). The authors made TCR cDNA by 5'RACE template switching, adding a universal primer site and UMIs. MiXCR, run by TCRdb on the 5' RACE reads, gives a single entry per CDR3 protein. The sample lists some 340,000 distinct CDR3 sequences; approximately 11% were seen once. The V and J genes are TRBV6-6 and TRBJ1-5, with D maybe TRBD1 (6 bases). This specimen was CD4+ T cells sorted from PBMCs, taken 45 days after the yellow fever booster vaccination. The sequence was collected from a man aged 18 to 35 who received the YFV17D yellow fever vaccine. In DNA, the CDR3 is TGTGCCAGCAGTTACATGGGGGCTGTTTTTCAGCCCCAGCATTTT. Its protein product is CASSYMGAVFQPQHF.